The 32 T cell receptor beta chains listed next were all sequenced from one sample in a study of blood T cell repertoires in COVID-19. Sequencing used immunoSEQ multiplex PCR; TCRdb keeps in-frame clones, though not all of them. The sample includes approximately 350,000 clones, 80% to 90% of them seen just once. Sequenced material: peripheral blood. The receptors stem from a man aged 25-40 years with active or convalescent COVID-19.

This clone appeared once. V is TRBV19 and J is TRBJ2-3; 9 bases align to TRBD1. CDR3 length: 16 residues. V lost 6 bases, J lost 5 bases, and 12 bases stayed unmatched. Germline CDR1 reads LNHDA; CDR2 reads SQIVND (reference sequence). This chain's CDR3 is CASRSLGGQGIDTQYF. DNA of the CDR3: TGTGCCAGTAGAAGCCTAGGGGGACAGGGTATAGATACGCAGTATTTT.

The V and J genes are TRBV29-1 and TRBJ2-7, with 9 positions matching TRBD1. Losses at the gene ends were 0 bases for V and 5 bases for J; bases not matched to a gene: 8. Germline CDR1 and CDR2: SQVTM and ANQGSEA. The CDR3 is 15 amino acids. This CDR3 reads CSVEDPTGGLDEQYF. The CDR3 DNA is TGCAGCGTTGAAGATCCCACAGGGGGCTTAGACGAGCAGTACTTC.

The V gene is TRBV4-2, the J gene TRBJ2-3; 9 bases map to TRBD2. The length of the CDR3 is 16 residues. Germline loops: CDR1 LGHNA, CDR2 YNFKEQ. Germline trimming cut 1 base from V and 3 bases from J; bases unmatched to any gene: 5. The CDR3 spells CASSQVSGGRTDTQYF. CDR3 bases: TGTGCCAGCAGCCAAGTGAGCGGGGGGCGTACAGATACGCAGTATTTT.

The chain links TRBV24-1 to TRBJ2-5; TRBD2 aligns across 7 bases. This CDR3 has 15 amino acids. CDR1 is KGHDR, CDR2 SFDVKD, per germline. The trim removed 0 bases at V and 1 base at J, leaving 1 base unmatched. This CDR3 is CATSDLRGGQETQYF. CDR3 in DNA: TGTGCCACCAGTGATTTGCGCGGGGGCCAAGAGACCCAGTACTTC.

This chain joins TRBV12-3 or TRBV12-4 and TRBJ2-2, with TRBD2 as a possible D gene (5 bases). Trimming left V 8 bases short and J 7 bases short, with 11 bases between. CDR3 length equals 12 residues. The CDR3 bases are TGTGCCAGCGGCTACAGCGGCGGGGAGCTGTTTTTT. Translated: CASGYSGGELFF.

The chain couples TRBV27 to TRBJ1-2, with D possibly being TRBD1 (6 bases). V was clipped by 3 bases and J by 4 bases, with 9 bases between them. CDR3 size: 13 residues. The germline V gene encodes CDR1 MNHEY and CDR2 SMNVEV (reference sequence). DNA of the CDR3: TGTGCCAGCAGTTTTGGGGGCCCCTATGGCTACACCTTC. It codes for CASSFGGPYGYTF.

This chain links TRBV19 with TRBJ1-3; 8 nucleotides align to TRBD1. This CDR3 is built from 16 residues. With 7 bases clipped from V and 0 bases from J, the junction kept 8 bases outside the gene matches. CDR1 is LNHDA and CDR2 is SQIVND in the germline V gene (reference sequence). The chain's CDR3 is CASIRTGKNSGNTIYF. In DNA form, the CDR3 reads TGTGCCAGTATACGGACAGGGAAGAACTCTGGAAACACCATATATTTT.

This sequence joins TRBV5-6 and TRBJ2-7; 9 bases map to TRBD2. Germline V lookup: CDR1 SGHDT, CDR2 YYEEEE. V shed 0 bases and J 8 bases; nucleotides not matched to a gene: 9. CDR3 length: 15 amino acids. In DNA, the CDR3 is TGTGCCAGCAGCTTGGTTACTAGCGGGTTCGAAAAGCAGTACTTC. Its protein is CASSLVTSGFEKQYF.

This chain joins TRBV7-3 and TRBJ2-5; D perhaps matches TRBD2 (6 bases). The CDR3 extends over 14 amino acids. V lost 3 bases and J 1 base, leaving 9 bases between the germline ends. Looked up from germline, CDR1 is SGHTA and CDR2 is FQGTGA. The CDR3 spells CASSFSGGQETQYF. The CDR3 coding sequence is TGTGCCAGCAGCTTTAGCGGAGGCCAAGAGACCCAGTACTTC.

This chain joins TRBV10-3 and TRBJ2-2, with 8 nucleotides matching TRBD1. The germline V gene has CDR1 ENHRY and CDR2 SYGVKD. The CDR3 totals 14 residues. V was pared by 6 bases and J by 7 bases, with 7 bases of the junction left unmatched. CDR3 in DNA: TGTGCCATCAGGACCAGGGGGCAGGGCGGGGAGCTGTTTTTT. Protein sequence: CAIRTRGQGGELFF.

V usage is TRBV11-3 and J usage is TRBJ2-6; TRBD1 matches at 11 bases. The CDR3 length is 18 residues. Germline CDR1 and CDR2: SGHNT and YENEEA. The V and J ends lost 5 bases and 3 bases, in that order; junction bases with no gene match: 9. The CDR3 spells CASSLPRDRGIGANVLTF. DNA for the CDR3: TGTGCCAGCAGCCTTCCCCGGGACAGGGGGATTGGGGCCAACGTCCTGACTTTC.

The chain combines TRBV18 with TRBJ1-3, with TRBD1 as a possible D gene (6 bases). Germline CDR1 is KGHSH and CDR2 is LQKENI. This CDR3 comprises 14 residues. Trimming took 8 bases from V and 0 from J, leaving 11 bases between them. CDR3 nucleotides: TGTGCCAGCCTCCGGGACACCTCTGGAAACACCATATATTTT. This gives the protein CASLRDTSGNTIYF.

This clone was seen a single time. This chain links TRBV28 with TRBJ1-3; D uncertain. V was cut by 11 bases and J by 0 bases, with 14 bases left in between. The germline CDR1 and CDR2 sequences are MDHEN and SYDVKM. This CDR3 comprises 14 residues. The CDR3 is CAAVRGDSGNTIYF. CDR3 DNA sequence: TGTGCCGCCGTTCGGGGAGACTCTGGAAACACCATATATTTT.

The sample holds one count of this clone. The chain uses TRBV19 and TRBJ2-7; perhaps TRBD1 as D (5 bases). Germline CDR1 reads LNHDA; CDR2 reads SQIVND (reference sequence). Trimming cost V 3 bases and J 0 bases, with 12 bases left between them. The CDR3 has 15 residues. CDR3 nucleotides: TGTGCCAGTAGTATGCAGGGCTCCAACTCCTACGAGCAGTACTTC. Encoded protein: CASSMQGSNSYEQYF.

This clone was detected many times. The chain uses TRBV29-1 and TRBJ1-3; TRBD1 matches 8 bases. After removal of 7 bases from V and 0 bases from J, the junction contained 5 bases not matched to a gene. The CDR3 is made up of 14 amino acids. The germline CDR1 and CDR2 sequences are SQVTM and ANQGSEA. Here the CDR3 DNA reads TGCAGCGGTACAGGGGGGCTCTCTGGAAACACCATATATTTT. Protein product: CSGTGGLSGNTIYF.

The chain couples TRBV7-2 to TRBJ2-3; a possible D gene is TRBD2 (7 bases). The V and J ends lost 1 base and 3 bases respectively, with 14 bases between them. The CDR3 is made up of 16 amino acids. Germline V gene lookup returns CDR1 SGHTA and CDR2 FQGNSA. CDR3: CASSLEGGAVTDTQYF. CDR3 bases: TGTGCCAGCAGCTTAGAGGGGGGGGCAGTAACAGATACGCAGTATTTT. The whole variable domain, remainder taken from reference TRBV7-2 and TRBJ2-3, is GAGVSQSPSNKVTEKGKDVELRCDPISGHTALYWYRQSLGQGLEFLIYFQGNSAPDKSGLPSDRFSAERTGGSVSTLTIQRTQQEDSAVYLCASSLEGGAVTDTQYFGPGTRLTVL.

The DNA of the CDR3 is TGTGCCAGCAGCCGAAGCGGACAGTCCCTCGGGGAGACCCAGTACTTC. It translates to CASSRSGQSLGETQYF. The J gene is TRBJ2-5, the V gene TRBV7-3; D perhaps matches TRBD1 (6 bases). From germline, CDR1 is SGHTA and CDR2 FQGTGA. V was pared by 5 bases and J by 5 bases, with 21 bases between. This CDR3 has 16 amino acids. The full variable domain, completed using reference TRBV7-3 and TRBJ2-5, is GAGVSQTPSNKVTEKGKYVELRCDPISGHTALYWYRQSLGQGPEFLIYFQGTGAADDSGLPNDRFFAVRPEGSVSTLKIQRTERGDSAVYLCASSRSGQSLGETQYFGPGTRLLVL.

This chain links TRBV27 with TRBJ1-5; D is unclear. In germline, CDR1 is MNHEY, CDR2 SMNVEV (reference sequence). V was cut by 6 bases and J by 0 bases, with 9 bases left in between. This CDR3 has 14 residues. The CDR3: CASRQALSNQPQHF. The CDR3 DNA reads as TGTGCCAGCAGGCAAGCCCTTAGCAATCAGCCCCAGCATTTT.

The gene calls are TRBV5-1 and TRBJ2-7; 9 bases agree with TRBD2. V shed 0 bases, J shed 12 bases, and the junction held 10 bases outside the gene matches. The CDR3 runs to 14 residues. Per the germline V gene, CDR1 is SGHRS and CDR2 is YFSETQ. CDR3: CASSLGWSSGMVYF. CDR3 coding DNA: TGCGCCAGCAGCTTGGGGTGGTCTAGCGGGATGGTGTACTTC.

This clone came up a few times. The chain couples TRBV30 to TRBJ1-1; 8 positions agree with TRBD1. Germline CDR1 GTSNPN, CDR2 SVGIG (reference sequence). The CDR3 runs 12 residues. J lost 4 bases, V lost 4 bases, and 2 bases had no gene match. The CDR3 bases are TGTGCCTGGACGGACAGGGTCACTGAAGCTTTCTTT. Its translation is CAWTDRVTEAFF. The variable domain in full, completed from reference TRBV30 and TRBJ1-1, reads SQTIHQWPATLVQPVGSPLSLECTVEGTSNPNLYWYRQAAGRGLQLLFYSVGIGQISSEVPQNLSASRPQDRQFILSSKKLLLSDSGFYLCAWTDRVTEAFFGQGTRLTVV.

This sequence joins TRBV7-8 and TRBJ1-2; no reliable D call. The germline V gene encodes CDR1 SGHVS and CDR2 FQNEAQ. Trimming took 1 base from V and 4 from J, leaving 7 bases between them. This CDR3 is built from 13 residues. Written as DNA, the CDR3 is TGTGCCAGCAGCTTAGACAGACCCTATGGCTACACCTTC. Translated: CASSLDRPYGYTF.

The chain uses TRBV29-1 and TRBJ1-1; D not certain. Trimming left V 0 bases short and J 2 bases short, with 7 bases between. The CDR3 consists of 13 residues. Germline V gene sequence: CDR1 SQVTM, CDR2 ANQGSEA. CDR3 bases: TGCAGCGTTGAAGAGGGCCTCAACACTGAAGCTTTCTTT. It translates to CSVEEGLNTEAFF.

The V call is TRBV7-2, the J call TRBJ1-2, with D perhaps TRBD1 (6 bases). This CDR3 region has 14 residues. In germline, CDR1 is SGHTA, CDR2 FQGNSA. Trimming left V 4 bases short and J 2 bases short, with 11 bases between. The CDR3 bases are TGTGCCAGCAGCTATGAAGGGGGAAACTATGGCTACACCTTC. Protein: CASSYEGGNYGYTF.

The V gene is TRBV5-4, the J gene TRBJ2-3; 9 nucleotides match TRBD2. This CDR3 is built from 15 residues. The germline V gene encodes CDR1 SGHNT and CDR2 YYREEE (reference sequence). The J segment lost 1 base and the V segment lost 4 bases, leaving 4 bases of the junction unmatched. The CDR3 region is CASSGGGAGTDTQYF. CDR3 DNA: TGTGCCAGCAGCGGCGGGGGGGCTGGCACAGATACGCAGTATTTT. Full variable domain (missing parts from reference TRBV5-4 and TRBJ2-3): ETGVTQSPTHLIKTRGQQVTLRCSSQSGHNTVSWYQQALGQGPQFIFQYYREEENGRGNFPPRFSGLQFPNYSSELNVNALELDDSALYLCASSGGGAGTDTQYFGPGTRLTVL.

V is TRBV9 and J is TRBJ2-7; 16 bases align to TRBD2. Trimming took 3 bases from V and 4 from J; bases not matched to a gene: 7. CDR3 size: 17 residues. Looked up from germline, CDR1 is SGDLS and CDR2 is YYNGEE. The CDR3 bases are TGTGCCAGCAGCGAATCGGGACTAGCGGGAGGGCAATACGAGCAGTACTTC. Residues: CASSESGLAGGQYEQYF.

Comment on this clone: Other nucleotide sequences in the sample specify the same CDR3. The chain couples TRBV24-1 to TRBJ1-2, with 11 bases matching TRBD1. This CDR3 is built from 14 residues. With 3 bases clipped from V and 6 bases from J, the junction kept 2 bases outside the gene matches. Per germline, CDR1 KGHDR and CDR2 SFDVKD. CDR3 bases: TGTGCCACCAGTGATCCGGGACAGGGGGATGGCTACACCTTC. This translates into CATSDPGQGDGYTF.

The rearrangement joins TRBV10-1 to TRBJ1-3; D not resolved. V lost 6 bases and J lost 9, with 12 bases in between. This CDR3 region has 12 residues. Germline V CDR1 and CDR2: WNHNN, SYGVQD (reference sequence). The CDR3 reads CASSFAPGTIYF. The CDR3 nucleotides read TGCGCCAGCAGCTTCGCCCCGGGCACCATATATTTT.

There are a few counts of this clone. This chain connects TRBV30 to TRBJ1-1, with D uncertain. The V gene lost 3 bases and the J gene lost 5 bases, with 13 bases spanning the gap. The CDR3 extends over 13 amino acids. Germline V lookup: CDR1 GTSNPN, CDR2 SVGIG (reference sequence). CDR3 amino acids: CAWRPRFGTEAFF. In DNA, the CDR3 is TGTGCCTGGAGACCCCGTTTCGGTACTGAAGCTTTCTTT.

V gene TRBV30 combines with J gene TRBJ2-7, with D possibly TRBD1 on 6 matching bases. CDR3 length: 15 residues. Per the germline V gene, CDR1 is GTSNPN and CDR2 is SVGIG (reference sequence). V was trimmed by 4 bases and J by 4 bases, leaving 20 bases between them. CDR3 DNA sequence: TGTGCCTGGACCGGGACAAGGGAATCTCCGTACGAGCAGTACTTC. It specifies CAWTGTRESPYEQYF.

This clone was counted a few times. This sequence joins TRBV5-3 and TRBJ2-7; 12 bases are shared with TRBD2. TRBV5-3 is labeled an ORF, and its function is uncertain. The CDR3 is 14 amino acids. The junction had 3 bases not matched to a gene; V was cut back by 6 bases and J by 2 bases. The CDR3 nucleotides are TGTGCCAGAACCCCTAGCGGGAGGGCCTACGAGCAGTACTTC. It specifies CARTPSGRAYEQYF.

The chain recombines TRBV5-1 with TRBJ1-1; TRBD1 is a possible D gene (5 bases). The length of the CDR3 is 17 residues. Germline V CDR1 and CDR2: SGHRS, YFSETQ. The V end was cut by 0 bases, the J end by 0 bases, with 15 bases between. In DNA, the CDR3 is TGCGCCAGCAGCTTGGAGGGCAGGGTGGGGATGAACACTGAAGCTTTCTTT. Amino acid sequence: CASSLEGRVGMNTEAFF.

The V gene is TRBV7-2, the J gene TRBJ1-1, with TRBD1 matching over 9 bases. The CDR3 has 16 amino acids. Germline V lookup: CDR1 SGHTA, CDR2 FQGNSA. The V segment lost 2 bases and the J segment 6 bases; nucleotides outside the gene matches: 10. Written as DNA, the CDR3 is TGTGCCAGCAGCTTAAGGGGGGACAGGGCGACCGCTGAAGCTTTCTTT. It specifies CASSLRGDRATAEAFF. Full variable domain (rest looked up from reference TRBV7-2 and TRBJ1-1): GAGVSQSPSNKVTEKGKDVELRCDPISGHTALYWYRQSLGQGLEFLIYFQGNSAPDKSGLPSDRFSAERTGGSVSTLTIQRTQQEDSAVYLCASSLRGDRATAEAFFGQGTRLTVV.